Listed below are T cell receptor beta chains from one sample, sequenced in a study of beta chain features in type 1 diabetes. Profiling relied on immunoSEQ multiplex PCR, and the TCRdb table lists in-frame clones only, not all of them. The repertoire holds fewer than 450,000 clones, with about 13% as singletons. The specimen was naive CD4+ T cells from blood. Receptor source: a woman under 30 with type 1 diabetes. CDR3s include the opening cysteine and the closing phenylalanine or tryptophan. A D gene is named only where the DNA matches it firmly. Where a row states a size, it is once, few, many or the class of an expanded clone; other rows omit it.

D gene,J gene,clone size,V gene,CDR3 DNA,CDR3 protein
NA,TRBJ1-2,few,TRBV28,TGTGCCAGCAGCCTCGGGAGCAGCTATGGCTACACCTTC,CASSLGSSYGYTF
TRBD1,TRBJ2-6,few,TRBV5-6,TGTGCCAGCAGCCTCCGGACAGGGAGCTCTGGGGCCAACGTCCTGACTTTC,CASSLRTGSSGANVLTF
NA,TRBJ2-5,NA,TRBV27,TGTGCCAGCACCAGGACTACCCGCCCGAGCGAGACCCAGTACTTC,CASTRTTRPSETQYF
TRBD2,TRBJ2-1,few,TRBV12-5,TGTGCTAGTGGTTCCGGGACTAGCGGATACAATGAGCAGTTCTTC,CASGSGTSGYNEQFF
NA,TRBJ1-1,NA,TRBV29-1,TGCAGCGTTTTCCCGGCCAAGGGGTCGAACACTGAAGCTTTCTTT,CSVFPAKGSNTEAFF
NA,TRBJ1-2,NA,TRBV29-1,TGCAGCGTTGATAGTCCGATCGGGTATGGCTACACCTTC,CSVDSPIGYGYTF
NA,TRBJ2-6,once,TRBV9,TGTGCCAGCAGCGCGGACTTGGCTGGGGCCAACGTCCTGACTTTC,CASSADLAGANVLTF
TRBD1,TRBJ1-2,NA,TRBV15,TGTGCCACCAGCAGAGGACAGGGGGATGGCTACACCTTC,CATSRGQGDGYTF
TRBD1,TRBJ1-5,NA,TRBV18,TGTGCCAGCTCACCGACGACAGGGACCAATCAGCCCCAGCATTTT,CASSPTTGTNQPQHF
NA,TRBJ2-7,few,TRBV29-1,TGCAGCGTTGAGGGGGACTCGTCCTACGAGCAGTACTTC,CSVEGDSSYEQYF
TRBD1,TRBJ1-2,few,TRBV5-5,TGTGCCAGCAGCTTGGCGGACAGGGCGACTGATGGCTACACCTTC,CASSLADRATDGYTF
TRBD1,TRBJ1-5,NA,TRBV5-1,TGCGCCAGCAGCTTGGGGACAGGGGGAGAACAGCCCCAGCATTTT,CASSLGTGGEQPQHF
NA,TRBJ2-2,NA,TRBV9,TGTGCCAGCAGCGTAGGGGGCAACACCGGGGAGCTGTTTTTT,CASSVGGNTGELFF
NA,TRBJ2-3,few,TRBV19,TGTGCCAGTAGTATAGGTCCCCAAGATACGCAGTATTTT,CASSIGPQDTQYF
NA,TRBJ1-2,few,TRBV18,TGTGCCAGCTCGCGGGACCAGGGCCTGTATGGCTACACCTTC,CASSRDQGLYGYTF
TRBD2,TRBJ2-5,NA,TRBV7-6,TGTGCCAGCAGCCCATACGGGGGGGCATCAATGTACCAAGAGACCCAGTACTTC,CASSPYGGASMYQETQYF
TRBD1,TRBJ2-1,NA,TRBV27,TGTGCCAGCAGTGGACGGACAGGGAGGACCTACAATGAGCAGTTCTTC,CASSGRTGRTYNEQFF
TRBD2,TRBJ2-1,few,TRBV7-8,TGTGCCAGCAGTGGACTAGCGGGAGTTAATGAGCAGTTCTTC,CASSGLAGVNEQFF
NA,TRBJ2-7,NA,TRBV30,TGTGCCTGGAGTGTCTCACGGCGGGCGCAGAGCTCCTACGAGCAGTACTTC,CAWSVSRRAQSSYEQYF
TRBD2,TRBJ2-1,few,TRBV2,TGTGCCAGCATGGTCGGGACTACCTCCTACAATGAGCAGTTCTTC,CASMVGTTSYNEQFF
NA,TRBJ1-2,few,TRBV4-3,TGCGCCAGCAGCCAAGATCGGGCGCCGGGGGGCTATGGCTACACCTTC,CASSQDRAPGGYGYTF
TRBD1,TRBJ1-1,NA,TRBV2,TGTGCCAACAGGGGACAGCTGAACACTGAAGCTTTCTTT,CANRGQLNTEAFF
TRBD1,TRBJ1-1,NA,TRBV28,TGTGCCAGCAGTAATCTTCGACAGGGGGCGAGGGGAACTGAAGCTTTCTTT,CASSNLRQGARGTEAFF
NA,TRBJ2-3,few,TRBV7-2,TGTGCCAGCAGGGGAGACACAGATACGCAGTATTTT,CASRGDTDTQYF
NA,TRBJ2-2,few,TRBV27,TGTGCCAGCAGTTTATCTACCGGGGGAAACACCGGGGAGCTGTTTTTT,CASSLSTGGNTGELFF
TRBD2,TRBJ2-1,few,TRBV6-5,TGTGCCAGCAGTTCGGACCGGGACTACTTCTTC,CASSSDRDYFF
NA,TRBJ1-5,few,TRBV11-2,TGTGCCAGCAGCTCGGGTCAGGGAAGCAATCAGCCCCAGCATTTT,CASSSGQGSNQPQHF
TRBD1,TRBJ1-2,few,TRBV25-1,TGTGCCAGCAGTGACTTGGGACAGAACTATGGCTACACCTTC,CASSDLGQNYGYTF
TRBD2,TRBJ2-1,NA,TRBV5-1,TGCGCCAGCAGCTTGGCTGCGACTAGCGTAAACAATGAGCAGTTCTTC,CASSLAATSVNNEQFF
NA,TRBJ2-2,NA,TRBV9,TGTGCCAGCAGCGTTGGGCCTCATGGGCCGAACGGCGGGGAGCTGTTTTTT,CASSVGPHGPNGGELFF
TRBD2,TRBJ2-7,NA,TRBV19,TGTGCCAGTAGTATAGACAGCGGGAGAGAGTACGAGCAGTACTTC,CASSIDSGREYEQYF
TRBD1,TRBJ1-2,few,TRBV4-2,TGTGCCAGCAGCCACGAAAGTGGGGACAGGGGAGGCTACACCTTC,CASSHESGDRGGYTF
TRBD1,TRBJ2-4,few,TRBV7-2,TGTGCCAGCAGCTTCTCATTTACAGGGGACATTCAGTACTTC,CASSFSFTGDIQYF
NA,TRBJ2-3,few,TRBV30,TGTGCCTGGAGTGAGTTGGGGCGGAGCACAGATACGCAGTATTTT,CAWSELGRSTDTQYF
NA,TRBJ1-1,NA,TRBV18,TGTGCCAGCTCACCCCAAAGAGAGGAAACGAACACTGAAGCTTTCTTT,CASSPQREETNTEAFF
TRBD1,TRBJ2-1,few,TRBV5-1,TGCGCCAGCAGCCCGGGACAGGGTTACAATGAGCAGTTCTTC,CASSPGQGYNEQFF
TRBD2,TRBJ2-4,NA,TRBV30,TGTGCCTGGAGTGTGGGCGGGAGGCTGGTAAAAAACATTCAGTACTTC,CAWSVGGRLVKNIQYF
NA,TRBJ2-3,NA,TRBV30,TGTGCCTGGAGCGGTAGCTCCACAGATACGCAGTATTTT,CAWSGSSTDTQYF
NA,TRBJ2-7,few,TRBV7-2,TGTGCCAGCAGCCCTGACATTTTCTCCTACGAGCAGTACTTC,CASSPDIFSYEQYF
TRBD1,TRBJ1-2,NA,TRBV27,TGTGCCAGCACGGCGACAGGGGCTGGTGGCTACACCTTC,CASTATGAGGYTF
NA,TRBJ2-1,few,TRBV6-5,TGTGCCAGCAGTCTCCGGACTCAACAGGAGCAGTTCTTC,CASSLRTQQEQFF
TRBD1,TRBJ1-2,few,TRBV19,TGTGCCAGTAGTTCAGGGGGCCCCGGCCCCCTTGACTATGGCTACACCTTC,CASSSGGPGPLDYGYTF
TRBD1,TRBJ2-7,NA,TRBV28,TGTGCCAGCACCTCACCCCGGACAGGGGGCTGGTACGAGCAGTACTTC,CASTSPRTGGWYEQYF
TRBD1,TRBJ1-4,few,TRBV30,TGTGCCTGGAGTCGACAGGGGAATTGGGAAAAACTGTTTTTT,CAWSRQGNWEKLFF
TRBD1,TRBJ1-2,NA,TRBV28,TGTGCCAGCAGTTTTCCCGGGACAGGGGAAGGCTATGGCTACACCTTC,CASSFPGTGEGYGYTF